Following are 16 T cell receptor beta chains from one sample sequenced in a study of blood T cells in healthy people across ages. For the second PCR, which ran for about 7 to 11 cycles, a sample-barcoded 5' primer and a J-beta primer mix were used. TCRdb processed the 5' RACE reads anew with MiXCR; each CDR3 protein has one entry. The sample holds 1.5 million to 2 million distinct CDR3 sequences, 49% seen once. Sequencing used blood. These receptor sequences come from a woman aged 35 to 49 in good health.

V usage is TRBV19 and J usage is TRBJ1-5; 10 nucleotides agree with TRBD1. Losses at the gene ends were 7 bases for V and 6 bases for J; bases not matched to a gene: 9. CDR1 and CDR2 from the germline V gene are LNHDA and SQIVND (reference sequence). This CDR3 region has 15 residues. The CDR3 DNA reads TGTGCCAGTACCCGAGAGGGGACAGGGGTTCAGCCCCAGCATTTT. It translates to CASTREGTGVQPQHF. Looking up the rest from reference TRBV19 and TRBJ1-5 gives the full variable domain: DGGITQSPKYLFRKEGQNVTLSCEQNLNHDAMYWYRQDPGQGLRLIYYSQIVNDFQKGDIAEGYSVSREKKESFPLTVTSAQKNPTAFYLCASTREGTGVQPQHFGDGTRLSIL.

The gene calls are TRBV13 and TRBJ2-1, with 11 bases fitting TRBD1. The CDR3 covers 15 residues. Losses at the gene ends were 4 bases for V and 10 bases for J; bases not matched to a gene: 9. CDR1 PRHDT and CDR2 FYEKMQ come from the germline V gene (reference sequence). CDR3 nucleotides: TGTGCCAGCAGCTCCTCCCGGACAGGGGGCTACGAGCAGTTCTTC. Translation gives CASSSSRTGGYEQFF.

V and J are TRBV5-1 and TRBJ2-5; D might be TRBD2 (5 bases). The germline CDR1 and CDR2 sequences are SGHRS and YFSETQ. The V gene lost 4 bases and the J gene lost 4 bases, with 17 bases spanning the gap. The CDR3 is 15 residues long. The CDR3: CASSVDSGRRETQYF. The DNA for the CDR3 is TGCGCCAGCAGCGTGGACTCCGGGCGGAGAGAGACCCAGTACTTC. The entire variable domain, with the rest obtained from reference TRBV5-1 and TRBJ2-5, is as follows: KAGVTQTPRYLIKTRGQQVTLSCSPISGHRSVSWYQQTPGQGLQFLFEYFSETQRNKGNFPGRFSGRQFSNSRSEMNVSTLELGDSALYLCASSVDSGRRETQYFGPGTRLLVL.

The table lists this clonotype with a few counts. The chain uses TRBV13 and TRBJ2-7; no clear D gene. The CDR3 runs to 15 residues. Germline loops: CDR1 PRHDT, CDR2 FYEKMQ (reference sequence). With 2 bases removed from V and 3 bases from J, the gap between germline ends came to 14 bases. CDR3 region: CASSLTSDGDYEQYF. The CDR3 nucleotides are TGTGCCAGCAGCTTAACCTCGGACGGAGACTACGAGCAGTACTTC. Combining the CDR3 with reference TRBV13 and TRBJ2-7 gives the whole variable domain AAGVIQSPRHLIKEKRETATLKCYPIPRHDTVYWYQQGPGQDPQFLISFYEKMQSDKGSIPDRFSAQQFSDYHSELNMSSLELGDSALYFCASSLTSDGDYEQYFGPGTRLTVT.

CDR3 loop: CASSQAPQSTYGYTF. The CDR3 nucleotides read TGTGCCAGCAGCCAAGCCCCCCAGTCGACCTATGGCTACACCTTC. The chain recombines TRBV14 with TRBJ1-2, with D hard to call. CDR3 size: 15 residues. V was pared by 1 base and J by 4 bases, with 13 bases between. Germline CDR1 is SGHDN and CDR2 is FVKESK.

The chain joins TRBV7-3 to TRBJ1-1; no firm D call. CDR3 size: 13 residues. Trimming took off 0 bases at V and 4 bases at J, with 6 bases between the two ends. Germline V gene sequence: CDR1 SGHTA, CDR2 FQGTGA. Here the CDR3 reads CASSLTEITEAFF. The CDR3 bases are TGTGCCAGCAGCTTAACTGAGATCACTGAAGCTTTCTTT.

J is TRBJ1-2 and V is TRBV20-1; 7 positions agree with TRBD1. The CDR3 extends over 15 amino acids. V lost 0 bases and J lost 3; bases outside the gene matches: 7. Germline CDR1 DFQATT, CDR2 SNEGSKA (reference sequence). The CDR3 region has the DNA TGCAGTGCTAGAGATTCCCCAGGGGGGGACTATGGCTACACCTTC. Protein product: CSARDSPGGDYGYTF.

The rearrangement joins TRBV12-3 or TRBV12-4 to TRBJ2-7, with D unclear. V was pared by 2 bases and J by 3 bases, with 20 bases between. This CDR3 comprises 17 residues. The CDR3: CASSLISLAGVYYEQYF. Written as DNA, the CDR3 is TGTGCCAGCAGTTTAATATCGTTGGCAGGAGTTTACTACGAGCAGTACTTC.

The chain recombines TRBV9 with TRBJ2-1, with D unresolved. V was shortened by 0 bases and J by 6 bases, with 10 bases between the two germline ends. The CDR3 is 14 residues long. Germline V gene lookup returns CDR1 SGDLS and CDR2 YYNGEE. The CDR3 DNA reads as TGTGCCAGCAGCGTAGCTACAACCCCCAATGAGCAGTTCTTC. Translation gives CASSVATTPNEQFF.

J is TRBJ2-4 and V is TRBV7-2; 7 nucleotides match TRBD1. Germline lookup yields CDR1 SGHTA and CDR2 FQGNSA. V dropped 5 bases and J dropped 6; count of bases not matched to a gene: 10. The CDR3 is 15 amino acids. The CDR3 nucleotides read TGTGCCAGCAGCGAAAACAGGGGTGCCGTAAACATTCAGTACTTC. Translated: CASSENRGAVNIQYF. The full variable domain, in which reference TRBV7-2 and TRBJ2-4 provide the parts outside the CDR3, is GAGVSQSPSNKVTEKGKDVELRCDPISGHTALYWYRQSLGQGLEFLIYFQGNSAPDKSGLPSDRFSAERTGGSVSTLTIQRTQQEDSAVYLCASSENRGAVNIQYFGAGTRLSVL.

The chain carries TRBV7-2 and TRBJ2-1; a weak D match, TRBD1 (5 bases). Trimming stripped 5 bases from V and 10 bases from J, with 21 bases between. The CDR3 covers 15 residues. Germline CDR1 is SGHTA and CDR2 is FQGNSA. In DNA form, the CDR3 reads TGTGCCAGCAGCCCCAGGGCGGACATAGCAGTCGAGCAGTTCTTC. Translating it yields CASSPRADIAVEQFF.

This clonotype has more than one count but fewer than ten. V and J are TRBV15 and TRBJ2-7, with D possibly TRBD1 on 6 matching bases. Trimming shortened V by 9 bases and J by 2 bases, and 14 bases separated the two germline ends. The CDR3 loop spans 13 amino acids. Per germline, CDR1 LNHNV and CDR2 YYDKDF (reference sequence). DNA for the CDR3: TGTGCCACTAGTTACAGGGATGCCTACGAGCAGTACTTC. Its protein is CATSYRDAYEQYF.

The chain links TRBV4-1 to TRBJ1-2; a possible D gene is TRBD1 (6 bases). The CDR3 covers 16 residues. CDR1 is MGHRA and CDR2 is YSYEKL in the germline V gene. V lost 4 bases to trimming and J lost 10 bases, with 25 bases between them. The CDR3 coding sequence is TGCGCCAGCAGCCCCATGGGGGCCCCAGCGGGTGAGGACTACACCTTC. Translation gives CASSPMGAPAGEDYTF.

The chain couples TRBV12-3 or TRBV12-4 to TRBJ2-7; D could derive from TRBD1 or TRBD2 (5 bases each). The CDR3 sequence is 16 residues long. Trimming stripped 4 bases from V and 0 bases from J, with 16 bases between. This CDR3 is CASSSSGGYSSYEQYF. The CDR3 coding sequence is TGTGCCAGCAGTTCTAGTGGGGGATATAGCTCCTACGAGCAGTACTTC.

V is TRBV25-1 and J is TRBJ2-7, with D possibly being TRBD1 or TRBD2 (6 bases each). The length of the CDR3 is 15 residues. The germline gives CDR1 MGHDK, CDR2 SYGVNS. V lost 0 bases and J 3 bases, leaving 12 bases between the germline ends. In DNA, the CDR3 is TGTGCCAGCAGTGAATATAAAGGGGGGATCTACGAGCAGTACTTC. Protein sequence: CASSEYKGGIYEQYF.

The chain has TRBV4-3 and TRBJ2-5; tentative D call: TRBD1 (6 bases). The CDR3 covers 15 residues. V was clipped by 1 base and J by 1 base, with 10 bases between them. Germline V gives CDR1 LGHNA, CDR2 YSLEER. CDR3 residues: CASSQGWGPQETQYF. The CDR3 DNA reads TGCGCCAGCAGCCAAGGTTGGGGGCCCCAAGAGACCCAGTACTTC.